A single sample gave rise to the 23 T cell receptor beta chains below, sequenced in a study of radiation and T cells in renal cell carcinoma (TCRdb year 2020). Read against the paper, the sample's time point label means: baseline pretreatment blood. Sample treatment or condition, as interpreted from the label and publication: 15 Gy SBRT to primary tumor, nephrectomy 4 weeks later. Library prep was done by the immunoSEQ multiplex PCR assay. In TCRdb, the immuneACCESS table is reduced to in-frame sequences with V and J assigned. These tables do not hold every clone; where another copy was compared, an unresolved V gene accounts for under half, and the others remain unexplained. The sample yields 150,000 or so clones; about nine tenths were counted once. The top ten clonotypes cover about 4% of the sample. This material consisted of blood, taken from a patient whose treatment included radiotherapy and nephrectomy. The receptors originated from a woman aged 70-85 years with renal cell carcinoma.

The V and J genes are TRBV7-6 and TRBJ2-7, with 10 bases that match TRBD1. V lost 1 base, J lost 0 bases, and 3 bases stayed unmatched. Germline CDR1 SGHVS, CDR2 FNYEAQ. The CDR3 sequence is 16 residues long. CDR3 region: CASSLGGQGYSYEQYF. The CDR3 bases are TGTGCCAGCAGCTTAGGGGGACAGGGGTACTCCTACGAGCAGTACTTC.

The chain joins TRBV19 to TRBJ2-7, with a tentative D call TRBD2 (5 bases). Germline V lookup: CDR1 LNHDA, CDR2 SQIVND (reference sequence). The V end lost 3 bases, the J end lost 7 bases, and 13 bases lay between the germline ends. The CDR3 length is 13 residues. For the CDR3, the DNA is TGTGCCAGTAGTATCGGCCCAACGGGGGAGCAGTACTTC. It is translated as CASSIGPTGEQYF.

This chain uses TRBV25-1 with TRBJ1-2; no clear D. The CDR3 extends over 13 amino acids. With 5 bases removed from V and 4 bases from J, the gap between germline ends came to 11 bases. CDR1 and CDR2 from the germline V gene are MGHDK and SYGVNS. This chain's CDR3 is CASSQVAGYGYTF. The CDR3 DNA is TGTGCCAGCAGTCAAGTTGCAGGCTATGGCTACACCTTC.

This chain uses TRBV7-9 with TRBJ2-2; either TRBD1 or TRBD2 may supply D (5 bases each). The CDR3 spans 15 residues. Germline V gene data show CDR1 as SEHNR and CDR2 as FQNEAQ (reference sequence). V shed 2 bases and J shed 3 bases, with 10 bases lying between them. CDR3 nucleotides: TGTGCCAGCAGCTTATCCGGGGCTTACACCGGGGAGCTGTTTTTT. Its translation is CASSLSGAYTGELFF.

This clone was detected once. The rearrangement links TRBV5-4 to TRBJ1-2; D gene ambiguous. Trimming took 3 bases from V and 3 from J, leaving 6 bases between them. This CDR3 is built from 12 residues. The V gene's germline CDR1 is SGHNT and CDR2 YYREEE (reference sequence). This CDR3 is CASSSGDYGYTF. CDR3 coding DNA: TGTGCCAGCAGCTCCGGGGACTATGGCTACACCTTC.

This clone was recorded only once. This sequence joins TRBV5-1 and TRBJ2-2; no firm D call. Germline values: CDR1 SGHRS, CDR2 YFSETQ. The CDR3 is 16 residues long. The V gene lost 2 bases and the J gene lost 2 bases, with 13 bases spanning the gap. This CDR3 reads CASSLNAVGNTGELFF. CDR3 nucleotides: TGCGCCAGCAGCTTAAACGCGGTGGGAAACACCGGGGAGCTGTTTTTT.

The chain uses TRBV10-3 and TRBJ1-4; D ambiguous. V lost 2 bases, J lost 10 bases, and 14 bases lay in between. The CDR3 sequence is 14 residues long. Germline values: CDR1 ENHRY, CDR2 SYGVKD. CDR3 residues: CAISEVSGPRKLFF. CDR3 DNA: TGTGCCATCAGTGAGGTCAGCGGACCGAGAAAACTGTTTTTT.

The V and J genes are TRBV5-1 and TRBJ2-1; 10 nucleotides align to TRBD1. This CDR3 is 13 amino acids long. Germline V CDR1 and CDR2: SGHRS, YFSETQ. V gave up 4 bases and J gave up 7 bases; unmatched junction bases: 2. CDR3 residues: CASSRTGGNEQFF. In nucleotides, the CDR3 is TGCGCCAGCAGCAGGACAGGGGGGAATGAGCAGTTCTTC. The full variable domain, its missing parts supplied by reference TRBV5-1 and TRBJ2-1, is KAGVTQTPRYLIKTRGQQVTLSCSPISGHRSVSWYQQTPGQGLQFLFEYFSETQRNKGNFPGRFSGRQFSNSRSEMNVSTLELGDSALYLCASSRTGGNEQFFGPGTRLTVL.

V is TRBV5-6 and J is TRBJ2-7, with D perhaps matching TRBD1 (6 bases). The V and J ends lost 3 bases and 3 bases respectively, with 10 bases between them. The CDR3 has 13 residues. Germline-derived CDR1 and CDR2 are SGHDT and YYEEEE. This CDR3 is CASSWGPDYEQYF. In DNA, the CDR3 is TGTGCCAGCAGCTGGGGGCCCGACTACGAGCAGTACTTC.

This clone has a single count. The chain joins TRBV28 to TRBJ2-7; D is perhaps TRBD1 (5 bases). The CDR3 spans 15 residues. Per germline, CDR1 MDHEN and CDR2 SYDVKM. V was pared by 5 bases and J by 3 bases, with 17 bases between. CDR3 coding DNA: TGTGCCAGCAGTCCCCAAGGTCCAGGGATCTACGAGCAGTACTTC. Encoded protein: CASSPQGPGIYEQYF.

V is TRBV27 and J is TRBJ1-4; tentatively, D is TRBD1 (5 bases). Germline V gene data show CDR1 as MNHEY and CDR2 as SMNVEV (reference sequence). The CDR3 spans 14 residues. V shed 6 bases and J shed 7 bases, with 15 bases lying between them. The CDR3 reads CASSREGRGEKLFF. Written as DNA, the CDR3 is TGTGCCAGCAGCAGAGAGGGGAGGGGTGAAAAACTGTTTTTT.

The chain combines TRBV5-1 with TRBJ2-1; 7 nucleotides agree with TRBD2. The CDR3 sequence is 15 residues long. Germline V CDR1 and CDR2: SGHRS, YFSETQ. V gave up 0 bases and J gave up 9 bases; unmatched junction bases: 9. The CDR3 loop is CASSLDPRGKGEQFF. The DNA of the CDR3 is TGCGCCAGCAGCTTGGATCCGCGGGGGAAGGGTGAGCAGTTCTTC.

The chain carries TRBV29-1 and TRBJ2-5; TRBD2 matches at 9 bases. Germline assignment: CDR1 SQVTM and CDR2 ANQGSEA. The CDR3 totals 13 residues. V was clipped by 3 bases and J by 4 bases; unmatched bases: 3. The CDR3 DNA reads TGCAGCGTTGATACTAGCGGGCGAGAGACCCAGTACTTC. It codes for CSVDTSGRETQYF.

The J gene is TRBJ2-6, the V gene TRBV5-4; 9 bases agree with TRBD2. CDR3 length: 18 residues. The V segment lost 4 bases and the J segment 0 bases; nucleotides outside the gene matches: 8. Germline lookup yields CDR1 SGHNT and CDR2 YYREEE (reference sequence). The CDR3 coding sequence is TGTGCCAGCAGCGCGGTTAGCGGGGGAAGCTCTGGGGCCAACGTCCTGACTTTC. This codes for CASSAVSGGSSGANVLTF.

CDR3 region: CASSVGSGSNEQYF. In DNA form, the CDR3 reads TGTGCCAGCAGCGTAGGTTCAGGGAGCAACGAGCAGTACTTC. The rearrangement uses TRBV9 and TRBJ2-7; either TRBD1 or TRBD2 may fit D (5 bases each). Per the germline V gene, CDR1 is SGDLS and CDR2 is YYNGEE. There are 14 residues in the CDR3. Trimming pared 0 bases from V and 5 bases from J, leaving 12 bases between. The full variable domain, rest sourced from reference TRBV9 and TRBJ2-7, is DSGVTQTPKHLITATGQRVTLRCSPRSGDLSVYWYQQSLDQGLQFLIQYYNGEERAKGNILERFSAQQFPDLHSELNLSSLELGDSALYFCASSVGSGSNEQYFGPGTRLTVT.

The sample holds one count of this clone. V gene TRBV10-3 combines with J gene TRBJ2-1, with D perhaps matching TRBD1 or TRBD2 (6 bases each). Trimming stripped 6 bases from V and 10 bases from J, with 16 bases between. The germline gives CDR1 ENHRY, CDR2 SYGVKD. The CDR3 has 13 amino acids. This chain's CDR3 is CAISDEGGREQFF. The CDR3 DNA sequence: TGTGCCATCAGCGATGAGGGGGGCAGGGAGCAGTTCTTC.

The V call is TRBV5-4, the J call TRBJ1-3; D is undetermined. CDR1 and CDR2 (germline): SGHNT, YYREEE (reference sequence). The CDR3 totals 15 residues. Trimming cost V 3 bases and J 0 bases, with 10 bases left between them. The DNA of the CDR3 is TGTGCCAGCAGCTCCCAAGGGCCCTCTGGAAACACCATATATTTT. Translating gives CASSSQGPSGNTIYF.

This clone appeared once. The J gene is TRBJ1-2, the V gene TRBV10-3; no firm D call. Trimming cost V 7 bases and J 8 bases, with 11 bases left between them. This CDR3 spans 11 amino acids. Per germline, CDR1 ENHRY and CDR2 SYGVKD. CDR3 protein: CAINDVDGYTF. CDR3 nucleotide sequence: TGTGCCATCAACGATGTCGACGGCTACACCTTC.

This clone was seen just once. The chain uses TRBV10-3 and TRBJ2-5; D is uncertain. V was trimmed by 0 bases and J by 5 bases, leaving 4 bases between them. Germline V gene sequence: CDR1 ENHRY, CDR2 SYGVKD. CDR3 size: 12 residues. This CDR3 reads CAISESLETQYF. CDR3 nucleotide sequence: TGTGCCATCAGTGAGTCTTTGGAGACCCAGTACTTC.

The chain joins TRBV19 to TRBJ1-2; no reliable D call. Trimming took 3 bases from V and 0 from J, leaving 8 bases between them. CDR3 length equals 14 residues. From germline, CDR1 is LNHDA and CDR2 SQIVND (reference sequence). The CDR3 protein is CASSMAIANYGYTF. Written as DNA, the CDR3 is TGTGCCAGTAGTATGGCAATAGCTAACTATGGCTACACCTTC.

The CDR3 region has the DNA TGTGCCAGCAGCTTCGAAGGGACGCGCTATGGCTACACCTTC. Protein sequence: CASSFEGTRYGYTF. V and J are TRBV5-5 and TRBJ1-2; TRBD1 might be the D (5 bases). The CDR3 is 14 amino acids. V lost 2 bases to trimming and J lost 4 bases, with 12 bases between them. The V gene's germline CDR1 is SGHKS and CDR2 YYEKEE (reference sequence).

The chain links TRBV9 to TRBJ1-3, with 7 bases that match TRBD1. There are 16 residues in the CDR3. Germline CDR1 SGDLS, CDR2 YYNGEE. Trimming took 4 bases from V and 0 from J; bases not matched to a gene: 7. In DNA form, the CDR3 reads TGTGCCAGCAGCCCGACGGGACAGACCTCTGGAAACACCATATATTTT. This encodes CASSPTGQTSGNTIYF.

The CDR3 nucleotides read TGTGCCAGCAGGGGGGACGGGAACACCGGGGAGCTGTTTTTT. It encodes CASRGDGNTGELFF. V usage is TRBV2 and J usage is TRBJ2-2; D is perhaps TRBD1 or TRBD2 (5 bases each). V gave up 6 bases and J gave up 1 base, with 9 bases separating them. This CDR3 spans 14 amino acids. Germline V gene data show CDR1 as SNHLY and CDR2 as FYNNEI.